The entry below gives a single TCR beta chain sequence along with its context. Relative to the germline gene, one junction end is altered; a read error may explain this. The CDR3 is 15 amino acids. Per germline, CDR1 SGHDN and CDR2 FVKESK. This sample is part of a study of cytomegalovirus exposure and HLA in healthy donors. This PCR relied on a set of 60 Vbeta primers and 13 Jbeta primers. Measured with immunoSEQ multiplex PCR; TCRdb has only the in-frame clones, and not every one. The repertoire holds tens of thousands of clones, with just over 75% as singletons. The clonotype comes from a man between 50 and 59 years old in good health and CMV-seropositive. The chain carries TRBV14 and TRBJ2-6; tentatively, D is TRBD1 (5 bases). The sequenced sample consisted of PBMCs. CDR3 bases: TGTGCCAGCAGCCAGGCCTTCTCTGGGGCCAACGGCCTGACTTTC. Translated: CASSQAFSGANGLTF.